This note documents a single T cell receptor beta chain sequence. This sample was taken from a study of OX40 agonist ivuxolimab in advanced cancers. This CDR3 has 13 residues. V shed 5 bases and J shed 2 bases, with 10 bases lying between them. In germline, CDR1 is MDHEN, CDR2 SYDVKM. The protocol was immunoSEQ multiplex PCR, while the TCRdb copy is restricted to in-frame clones and leaves out a portion. This table holds about 100,000 clones, roughly 95% found once. This clonotype was obtained from an adult with an advanced solid tumor such as melanoma, head and neck, liver or kidney cancer. This sample comprised CD4+ or CD8+ T cells sorted from blood, obtained in a trial of the OX40 agonist ivuxolimab. This chain joins TRBV28 and TRBJ2-7; D is unclear. The CDR3 region has the DNA TGTGCCAGCAGTATAGACGTAACCTACGAGCAGTACTTC. Protein product: CASSIDVTYEQYF.